The T cell receptor (beta chain) described here comes from a study of spatial heterogeneity in lung cancer (dated by TCRdb to between 2018 and 2021). Context from the whole study: Beta-chain transcripts were consistently detected in greater numbers than alpha-chain transcripts, which likely reflects a higher abundance of beta-chain transcripts. TCR transcript counts in tumor regions correlated strongly with a T cell transcriptional module score from matched bulk RNA-seq. In the raw uncorrected reads, each unique combination of TCR and UMI appeared more than ten times on average. The study quantitatively compared TCR alpha and beta repertoires across multiple tumor regions, matched nontumor lung and blood in non-small cell lung cancer. Nonsynonymous mutation counts, determined by whole-exome sequencing of tumor tissue, were related to TCR repertoire features. Both alpha and beta chains were TCR-sequenced in approximately 220 tumor regions, around 65 matched nontumor lung samples and some 50 PBMC samples obtained at surgery. Study-wide conclusions, independent of this receptor: The number of expanded intratumoral alpha and beta TCRs correlated with the tumor nonsynonymous mutation count. TCR-seq coverage of tumor T cells was estimated to be only 6% to 7.5% for alpha chains and about 12% for beta chains. Additional single-cell paired TCR alpha and beta sequencing was considered necessary to confirm, at a functional level, the hypothesis that regional TCRs recognize regional mutations. Counts of ubiquitous and regional expanded TCRs correlated with counts of ubiquitous and regional nonsynonymous mutations, respectively.

The sample's time point label, in plain terms: sample taken at primary tumor resection. Donors were over 60 patients with early-stage, untreated non-small cell lung cancer from the lung TRACERx cohort. Without any cell sorting, TCR sequencing was performed on whole RNA extracted either from tumor and nontumor lung tissue or from cryopreserved PBMC samples. Patients were selected for TCR sequencing only if sufficient RNA was available from at least two tumor regions. Tumor and adjacent nontumor lung specimens were reviewed by a lung pathologist before selection. Measured from the cysteine to the phenylalanine, the CDR3 is 15 residues long. The CDR3 DNA has 45 bases and is translated from base 1. CDR1 is given as MNHNY and CDR2 as SVGAGI, both from the germline V gene (reference sequence). Deletion took 4 bases off V and 2 bases off J, with a span of 12 bases between the germline ends. This clonotype was recorded a few times. Which antigen it targets is not known. No qualities accompany the bases; no much larger clone lies one base away.

Library preparation was by 5' RACE. This sample was sequenced with a NextSeq 500. In the TCR library protocol, a unique molecular identifier was attached to each TCR cDNA molecule so that PCR and sequencing errors could be corrected. On the study's bioinformatics: TCR identification, UMI-based error correction and CDR3 extraction were performed with Decombinator tools. TCRs above a frequency of 2 per 1,000, corresponding to the top 1% of the tumor frequency distribution, were defined as expanded. Expanded tumor TCRs were classed as regional if statistically deemed absent (corrected P<0.05) from at least one tumor region, otherwise ubiquitous. Renyi diversity was calculated using the R vegan package after each repertoire was subsampled 100 times to 5,000 TCRs. CDR3 similarity networks were constructed using string-kernel similarity of amino acid triplets, with links drawn between CDR3s whose pairwise similarity was above 0.82. The raw public data were reprocessed by TCRdb itself: fastp quality trimming at Q25, MiXCR clonotype calling, in-frame beta chains only. Each entry is one CDR3 protein sequence, shown with its most common DNA and genes. The V and J calls come from TCRdb's annotation, not from the publication. Recorded for this sample are some 22,000 distinct CDR3 sequences; 2.8% of them occurred a single time. About 7.3% of the sample is taken by the ten largest.

The V and J genes are TRBV6-6 and TRBJ1-3; no D gene can be assigned with confidence. The receptor comes from a male donor with early-stage non-small cell lung cancer. Source: lung tumor tissue, taken at surgery. The nucleotide sequence is TGTGCCAGCAGTTCCCCGACATCTACTGGAAACACCATATATTTT. This translates into CASSSPTSTGNTIYF.